This T cell receptor (beta chain) comes out of a study of shared clonotypes between healthy human individuals. Sequenced by immunoSEQ multiplex PCR; TCRdb stores in-frame clones only, minus some. This table holds about 480,000 clones, around 79% found once. The CDR3 spans 15 residues. J lost 4 bases, V lost 4 bases, and 6 bases had no gene match. Germline lookup yields CDR1 SGHVS and CDR2 FNYEAQ. The sample consisted of PBMCs. V is TRBV7-6 and J is TRBJ2-3; TRBD2 matches 9 bases. The TCR sequence derives from a middle-aged woman in good health. Some clones in this sample may be carry-over from other donors' samples. CDR3 nucleotides: TGTGCCAGCAGCTCCCGGACTAGCGTAGCAGATACGCAGTATTTT. It translates to CASSSRTSVADTQYF.